A single sample gave rise to the 31 T cell receptor beta chains below, sequenced in a study of siplizumab effects on memory and regulatory T cells (dated by TCRdb to between 2018 and 2021). The library was made by the immunoSEQ multiplex PCR assay. What TCRdb holds here is the immuneACCESS table cut down to in-frame rearrangements. Part of the clones is not present; checked against another copy, under half of the missing clones reflect an unresolved V gene, and the others are unexplained. The table for this sample lists some 88,000 clones; about 90% of them were counted only once. The ten largest make up roughly 14% of the sample. Sample: CD4+ T cells sorted from blood. The receptors were sampled from a human donor in good health.

This clone was picked up a small number of times. This chain links TRBV28 with TRBJ1-1; D is perhaps TRBD1 (5 bases). V lost 5 bases and J lost 10, with 17 bases in between. In germline, CDR1 is MDHEN, CDR2 SYDVKM. CDR3 length equals 13 residues. The CDR3 DNA reads as TGTGCCAGCAGTGTTCCGGGGCGCGGAGGAGCTTTCTTT. Translation gives CASSVPGRGGAFF.

V is TRBV10-3 and J is TRBJ2-2; TRBD1 matches 10 bases. In germline, CDR1 is ENHRY, CDR2 SYGVKD. The CDR3 extends over 15 amino acids. V shed 0 bases, J shed 8 bases, and the junction held 3 bases outside the gene matches. This CDR3 is CAISESTGGSGELFF. DNA for the CDR3: TGTGCCATCAGTGAGTCGACAGGGGGCTCGGGGGAGCTGTTTTTT.

Of note for this clone: At one end the junction does not follow the germline gene, possibly because of a read error. The chain recombines TRBV7-7 with TRBJ2-3; D may correspond to TRBD1 or TRBD2 (5 bases each). The CDR3 runs 15 residues. Germline values: CDR1 SSHAT, CDR2 FNYEAQ (reference sequence). In DNA form, the CDR3 reads TGTGCTAGCAGCTTAGGCCCGGGGCAGACAGATACGCAGTATTTT. It translates to CASSLGPGQTDTQYF.

The rearrangement uses TRBV29-1 and TRBJ1-1, with TRBD1 as a possible D gene (6 bases). The V end lost 7 bases, the J end lost 6 bases, and 21 bases lay between the germline ends. The CDR3 is 14 amino acids. Germline V CDR1 and CDR2: SQVTM, ANQGSEA. The CDR3 reads CSAKGHRGAPEAFF. CDR3 DNA sequence: TGCAGCGCCAAGGGACATAGGGGGGCCCCTGAAGCTTTCTTT.

The chain joins TRBV11-3 to TRBJ2-3, with D possibly called TRBD1 or TRBD2 (6 bases each). Looked up from germline, CDR1 is SGHNT and CDR2 is YENEEA. Trimming removed 4 bases at V and 4 bases at J, with 21 bases between. There are 17 residues in the CDR3. CDR3 amino acids: CASSWRVRGSLSDTQYF. As DNA, the CDR3 is TGTGCCAGCAGCTGGAGGGTTAGGGGGAGTCTCTCAGATACGCAGTATTTT.

CDR3 bases: TGTGCCAGCAGCCCAGGGACAGGCGTGAACACTGAAGCTTTCTTT. Protein: CASSPGTGVNTEAFF. The chain carries TRBV7-9 and TRBJ1-1; 8 bases align to TRBD1. The germline V gene has CDR1 SEHNR and CDR2 FQNEAQ (reference sequence). The J segment lost 0 bases and the V segment lost 5 bases, leaving 5 bases of the junction unmatched. The CDR3 extends over 15 amino acids. The full variable domain, with the rest looked up from reference TRBV7-9 and TRBJ1-1, is DTGVSQNPRHKITKRGQNVTFRCDPISEHNRLYWYRQTLGQGPEFLTYFQNEAQLEKSRLLSDRFSAERPKGSFSTLEIQRTEQGDSAMYLCASSPGTGVNTEAFFGQGTRLTVV.

The chain has TRBV4-1 and TRBJ1-1; tentatively, D is TRBD1 (5 bases). Germline V gene sequence: CDR1 MGHRA, CDR2 YSYEKL. CDR3 length: 17 amino acids. Trimming removed 3 bases from V and 0 bases from J, with 17 bases in between. The CDR3 bases are TGCGCCAGCAGCCAGGGGCGGGTAGGGAGGATGAACACTGAAGCTTTCTTT. It specifies CASSQGRVGRMNTEAFF.

The V gene is TRBV4-3, the J gene TRBJ1-2; 8 bases are a match to TRBD1. Germline values: CDR1 LGHNA, CDR2 YSLEER. The CDR3 sequence is 16 residues long. V was pared by 0 bases and J by 4 bases, with 7 bases of the junction left unmatched. The CDR3 bases are TGCGCCAGCAGCCAAGATCCGGGACAGGTCGGCTATGGCTACACCTTC. Translated, it gives CASSQDPGQVGYGYTF.

The chain combines TRBV6-1 with TRBJ1-1, with 8 bases that match TRBD1. The CDR3 is made up of 13 amino acids. Germline V gene lookup returns CDR1 MNHNS and CDR2 SASEGT. Losses at the gene ends were 5 bases for V and 5 bases for J; bases not matched to a gene: 4. In nucleotides, the CDR3 is TGTGCCAGCAGTCTACAGGGGGAAACTGAAGCTTTCTTT. As protein: CASSLQGETEAFF.

This chain connects TRBV2 to TRBJ2-7, with 14 bases identical to TRBD2. The CDR3 is 15 amino acids. CDR1 and CDR2 (germline): SNHLY, FYNNEI. The ends lost 6 bases at V and 7 bases at J; junction bases unmatched: 8. CDR3 nucleotides: TGTGCCAGCAGCTGGGGGACTAGCGGGAGCGGTGAGCAGTACTTC. Residues: CASSWGTSGSGEQYF. Together with reference TRBV2 and TRBJ2-7, the CDR3 gives the full variable domain: EPEVTQTPSHQVTQMGQEVILRCVPISNHLYFYWYRQILGQKVEFLVSFYNNEISEKSEIFDDQFSVERPDGSNFTLKIRSTKLEDSAMYFCASSWGTSGSGEQYFGPGTRLTVT.

The rearrangement links TRBV11-3 to TRBJ2-3, with 12 nucleotides matching TRBD2. V dropped 5 bases and J dropped 0; count of bases not matched to a gene: 15. Germline-derived CDR1 and CDR2 are SGHNT and YENEEA. The CDR3 extends over 20 amino acids. In DNA form, the CDR3 reads TGTGCCAGCAGCACAGACCAGGGAGGACTAGCGGGGTCTAGCACAGATACGCAGTATTTT. This gives the protein CASSTDQGGLAGSSTDTQYF.

This clone was observed a few times. J is TRBJ1-2 and V is TRBV27; a possible D gene is TRBD1 (5 bases). The CDR3 totals 13 residues. The V end was cut by 6 bases, the J end by 5 bases, with 13 bases between. Germline V lookup: CDR1 MNHEY, CDR2 SMNVEV (reference sequence). CDR3 region: CASRTRREYGYTF. As DNA, the CDR3 is TGTGCCAGCAGAACACGCAGGGAGTATGGCTACACCTTC.

V and J are TRBV7-2 and TRBJ2-7; D is possibly TRBD2 (5 bases). V lost 1 base and J 2 bases, leaving 9 bases between the germline ends. Germline-derived CDR1 and CDR2 are SGHTA and FQGNSA. The CDR3 consists of 14 residues. This CDR3 reads CASSLGLAPYEQYF. The CDR3 DNA reads TGTGCCAGCAGCTTAGGTCTAGCTCCCTACGAGCAGTACTTC.

The chain carries TRBV5-4 and TRBJ2-5; D not resolved. CDR3 length: 15 residues. Deletions cut 0 bases from V and 10 bases from J, with 19 bases between. Germline loops: CDR1 SGHNT, CDR2 YYREEE (reference sequence). This chain's CDR3 is CASSLGAGLSKGQYF. As DNA, the CDR3 is TGTGCCAGCAGCTTGGGGGCCGGCCTTTCCAAAGGCCAGTACTTC.

This chain joins TRBV19 and TRBJ1-3, with 8 nucleotides matching TRBD1. V trimming: 5 bases; J trimming: 5 bases; junction bases outside the gene matches: 8. In germline, CDR1 is LNHDA, CDR2 SQIVND (reference sequence). The CDR3 sequence is 15 residues long. The DNA for the CDR3 is TGTGCCAGTAGTGCTCGGACAGGGATTAGAAACACCATATATTTT. This gives the protein CASSARTGIRNTIYF. Using reference TRBV19 and TRBJ1-3 for the parts outside the CDR3, the full variable domain is DGGITQSPKYLFRKEGQNVTLSCEQNLNHDAMYWYRQDPGQGLRLIYYSQIVNDFQKGDIAEGYSVSREKKESFPLTVTSAQKNPTAFYLCASSARTGIRNTIYFGEGSWLTVV.

The chain joins TRBV5-8 to TRBJ1-1; D perhaps matches TRBD1 (6 bases). Germline loops: CDR1 SGHTS, CDR2 YDEGEE. Deletions cut 3 bases from V and 5 bases from J, with 14 bases between. This CDR3 comprises 14 residues. CDR3 DNA: TGTGCCAGCAGCTCTACAGGGTTGGAGACTGAAGCTTTCTTT. This codes for CASSSTGLETEAFF.

The rearrangement joins TRBV19 to TRBJ1-1; no clear D. V was cut by 3 bases and J by 10 bases, with 15 bases left in between. The CDR3 loop spans 13 amino acids. The germline V gene encodes CDR1 LNHDA and CDR2 SQIVND (reference sequence). CDR3 residues: CASSIAVQRAAFF. Written as DNA, the CDR3 is TGTGCCAGTAGTATCGCGGTTCAACGGGCAGCTTTCTTT.

Written as DNA, the CDR3 is TGCGCCAGCAGCTTGGAGGGCGGGAGGCTAACCTACAATGAGCAGTTCTTC. This encodes CASSLEGGRLTYNEQFF. The V and J genes are TRBV5-1 and TRBJ2-1, with 8 bases matching TRBD2. Germline CDR1 is SGHRS and CDR2 is YFSETQ. The CDR3 is made up of 17 amino acids. The junction had 7 bases not matched to a gene; V was cut back by 0 bases and J by 2 bases. Based on the CDR3 plus reference TRBV5-1 and TRBJ2-1, the full variable domain is KAGVTQTPRYLIKTRGQQVTLSCSPISGHRSVSWYQQTPGQGLQFLFEYFSETQRNKGNFPGRFSGRQFSNSRSEMNVSTLELGDSALYLCASSLEGGRLTYNEQFFGPGTRLTVL.

This clone was picked up one time. CDR3 coding DNA: TGCAGCGCCGCAGGAGACTATGGCTACACCTTC. It yields the protein CSAAGDYGYTF. The chain employs TRBV29-1 and TRBJ1-2; D is undetermined. Germline CDR1 is SQVTM and CDR2 is ANQGSEA. Trimming took 7 bases from V and 3 from J, leaving 9 bases between them. The CDR3 is 11 amino acids.

The CDR3 is CASSLYRQGNTEAFF. CDR3 sequence (DNA): TGTGCCAGCAGCTTATACAGGCAGGGGAACACTGAAGCTTTCTTT. The chain recombines TRBV7-2 with TRBJ1-1; D is possibly TRBD1 (5 bases). Trimming stripped 2 bases from V and 1 base from J, with 11 bases between. There are 15 residues in the CDR3. CDR1 and CDR2 from the germline V gene are SGHTA and FQGNSA. Full variable domain (outside the CDR3, taken from reference TRBV7-2 and TRBJ1-1): GAGVSQSPSNKVTEKGKDVELRCDPISGHTALYWYRQSLGQGLEFLIYFQGNSAPDKSGLPSDRFSAERTGGSVSTLTIQRTQQEDSAVYLCASSLYRQGNTEAFFGQGTRLTVV.

This rearrangement joins TRBV7-9 to TRBJ2-2; possible D gene TRBD1, 5 bases. CDR1 is SEHNR, CDR2 FQNEAQ, per germline (reference sequence). With 8 bases removed from V and 3 bases from J, the gap between germline ends came to 13 bases. This CDR3 comprises 14 residues. The CDR3 loop reads CASRAEQDTGELFF. The CDR3 coding sequence is TGTGCCAGCCGCGCAGAACAGGACACCGGGGAGCTGTTTTTT.

This chain joins TRBV7-3 and TRBJ1-1; 8 nucleotides align to TRBD1. CDR3 length: 12 amino acids. Germline values: CDR1 SGHTA, CDR2 FQGTGA. Trimming at V came to 4 bases and at J to 6 bases, leaving 1 base not matched to a gene. CDR3 bases: TGTGCCAGCAGCTCGGGACAGGCTGAAGCTTTCTTT. This encodes CASSSGQAEAFF.

This clone was found once. This sequence joins TRBV9 and TRBJ2-6; 9 bases are a match to TRBD1. Germline loops: CDR1 SGDLS, CDR2 YYNGEE. This CDR3 is built from 18 residues. The V segment lost 4 bases and the J segment 0 bases; nucleotides outside the gene matches: 8. In DNA form, the CDR3 reads TGTGCCAGCAGCTTCTTAGGGACAGGGAACTCTGGGGCCAACGTCCTGACTTTC. Translating gives CASSFLGTGNSGANVLTF.

The chain combines TRBV5-1 with TRBJ2-7; 9 nucleotides agree with TRBD1. V trimming: 4 bases; J trimming: 7 bases; junction bases outside the gene matches: 9. The germline CDR1 and CDR2 sequences are SGHRS and YFSETQ. CDR3 length: 14 amino acids. Written as DNA, the CDR3 is TGCGCCAGCAGCGTACAGGGGGCGCCGGGGGAGCAGTACTTC. Its protein is CASSVQGAPGEQYF. The whole variable domain, remainder taken from reference TRBV5-1 and TRBJ2-7, is KAGVTQTPRYLIKTRGQQVTLSCSPISGHRSVSWYQQTPGQGLQFLFEYFSETQRNKGNFPGRFSGRQFSNSRSEMNVSTLELGDSALYLCASSVQGAPGEQYFGPGTRLTVT.

The CDR3 nucleotides read TGCAGCGTTGAGGGAATTAAGCGGCCTTACGAGCAGTACTTC. Translating gives CSVEGIKRPYEQYF. This chain joins TRBV29-1 and TRBJ2-7; possible D gene TRBD2, 5 bases. This CDR3 is built from 14 residues. The V end was cut by 3 bases, the J end by 4 bases, with 16 bases between. Germline-derived CDR1 and CDR2 are SQVTM and ANQGSEA.

This chain links TRBV2 with TRBJ1-4; D is undetermined. Trimming took 6 bases from V and 3 from J, leaving 14 bases between them. CDR1 and CDR2 from the germline V gene are SNHLY and FYNNEI. This CDR3 is built from 15 residues. Here the CDR3 DNA reads TGTGCCAGCAGCCGGGGTCCGATGTCTAATGAAAAACTGTTTTTT. Translating gives CASSRGPMSNEKLFF.

The chain links TRBV18 to TRBJ2-2, with D perhaps matching TRBD1 (5 bases). The germline V and J ends were trimmed by 0 bases and 1 base, with 12 bases remaining between them. The CDR3 is made up of 17 amino acids. In germline, CDR1 is KGHSH, CDR2 LQKENI. In DNA form, the CDR3 reads TGTGCCAGCTCACCACCGCAAGCAGGGATGAACACCGGGGAGCTGTTTTTT. Protein: CASSPPQAGMNTGELFF.

The chain couples TRBV12-5 to TRBJ1-5; D is unresolved. CDR3 length: 15 residues. Germline CDR1 is LGHNT and CDR2 is FRNRAP. V was cut by 4 bases and J by 4 bases, with 14 bases left in between. The chain's CDR3 is CASGSSRPANQPQHF. The CDR3 nucleotides read TGTGCTAGTGGTTCTAGCCGACCGGCTAATCAGCCCCAGCATTTT.

This chain connects TRBV5-4 to TRBJ2-5, with TRBD1 matching 8 bases. V dropped 7 bases and J dropped 5; count of bases not matched to a gene: 10. CDR1 is SGHNT and CDR2 is YYREEE in the germline V gene (reference sequence). The CDR3 totals 14 residues. This CDR3 reads CASRKDRASETQYF. Here the CDR3 DNA reads TGTGCCAGCCGCAAGGACAGGGCGTCGGAGACCCAGTACTTC.

V is TRBV7-9 and J is TRBJ1-1; D gene unclear. The V end was cut by 3 bases, the J end by 1 base, with 9 bases between. Germline V lookup: CDR1 SEHNR, CDR2 FQNEAQ (reference sequence). This CDR3 is built from 14 residues. CDR3 in DNA: TGTGCCAGCAGCTTCTACGGGAGGAACACTGAAGCTTTCTTT. Its translation: CASSFYGRNTEAFF.

CDR3 nucleotide sequence: TGTGCCAGCAGTGAATCCTGGATTTGGGCTTTCTTT. Amino acid sequence: CASSESWIWAFF. The chain has TRBV6-1 and TRBJ1-1; D is undetermined. The germline CDR1 and CDR2 sequences are MNHNS and SASEGT. V lost 2 bases and J 11 bases, leaving 12 bases between the germline ends. The CDR3 sequence is 12 residues long.